A selection of T cell receptor beta chains follows, all from one sample in a study of T cell repertoires in cytomegalovirus infection. TCRdb re-analysed the reads in MiXCR, keeping a single row per CDR3 protein. The repertoire includes some 320,000 distinct CDR3 sequences, 29% of them detected once, and 20% sits in the top ten. These TCRs' antigens remain unknown. The sample here was cultured PBMCs, taken from culture after CMV antigen stimulation. These receptors came from a human donor in good health (CMV status not recorded). Some clones in this sample may be carry-over from other donors' samples. CDR3s include the opening cysteine and the closing phenylalanine or tryptophan. The order of the fields is CDR3 DNA, CDR3 protein, J gene, clone size, V gene, D gene. D genes are given only for firm matches. Rows give clone size only sometimes, using once, few, many, or a class for an expanded clone.

TGTGCCAGCAGACAGACAGGGAGGACAGATACGCAGTATTTT CASRQTGRTDTQYF TRBJ2-3 - TRBV6-1 -
TGTGCCAGCACCTACCCAGGACAGGGGACGAATGAGCAGTTCTTC CASTYPGQGTNEQFF TRBJ2-1 few TRBV28 TRBD1
TGTGCCAGCAGCACGGGACAGGGGCTCGCTGGAAACACCATATATTTT CASSTGQGLAGNTIYF TRBJ1-3 - TRBV7-9 TRBD1
TGTGCCAGTTCCCGACACTCAACTAATGAAAAACTGTTTTTT CASSRHSTNEKLFF TRBJ1-4 - TRBV25-1 -
TGTGCCAGCAGTTTCAGGCACAGGGGAACGGTCAATCAGCCCCAGCATTTT CASSFRHRGTVNQPQHF TRBJ1-5 many TRBV6-2/TRBV6-3 TRBD1
TGTGCCAGCAGCTTACCCGTATCGTCTAGCACAGATACGCAGTATTTT CASSLPVSSSTDTQYF TRBJ2-3 few TRBV7-9 -
TGTGCCAGTACTGCACGTAGGGGATGGACGAGCAATCAGCCCCAGCATTTT CASTARRGWTSNQPQHF TRBJ1-5 many TRBV19 -
TGTGCCAGCAGCCGAGAGGGGACAGGGGCCAATGAGCAGTTCTTC CASSREGTGANEQFF TRBJ2-1 - TRBV25-1 TRBD1
TGTGCGACCCGGCAGGGTGCGAACACCGGGGAGCTGTTTTTT CATRQGANTGELFF TRBJ2-2 many TRBV7-3 -
TGTGCCAGCAGTGAAGGTTCAGGGGGCTGGAACACTGAAGCTTTCTTT CASSEGSGGWNTEAFF TRBJ1-1 - TRBV6-1 TRBD1
TGTGCCAGCAGGGGGGGCCTGGGCTCCTACAATGAGCAGTTCTTC CASRGGLGSYNEQFF TRBJ2-1 few TRBV6-8 -
TGCAGCGTTGACACTGAAGCTTTCTTT CSVDTEAFF TRBJ1-1 few TRBV29-1 -
TGTGCCATCAGTGAGGGACAGGGATCAAGTAACTATGGCTACACCTTC CAISEGQGSSNYGYTF TRBJ1-2 few TRBV10-3 TRBD1